What follows are 28 T cell receptor beta chains derived from one specimen sequenced in a study of shared clonotypes between healthy human individuals. TCRdb's copy holds only in-frame clones and misses some; the assay was immunoSEQ multiplex PCR. The sample yields 980,000 or so clones, around 80% seen once. Sequenced sample: memory CD4+ T cells sorted from blood. Subset meaning: CD45RA-negative fraction. The receptors derive from a man in his late teens or twenties in good health.

This clone was observed a single time. The chain couples TRBV28 to TRBJ1-5; D gene uncertain. The V gene's germline CDR1 is MDHEN and CDR2 SYDVKM. This CDR3 region has 15 residues. Between the trimmed V and J ends, which lost 6 bases and 1 base, there was a span of 13 bases. In DNA form, the CDR3 reads TGTGCCAGCAGCTCCCTCGCGGGGAGCAATCAGCCCCAGCATTTT. This sequence encodes CASSSLAGSNQPQHF.

The rearrangement links TRBV5-1 to TRBJ2-2; D call uncertain. Trimming stripped 2 bases from V and 4 bases from J, with 18 bases between. Germline CDR1 reads SGHRS; CDR2 reads YFSETQ. The CDR3 loop spans 17 amino acids. The CDR3: CASSFLEYIGGTGELFF. The CDR3, as DNA: TGCGCCAGCAGCTTCTTAGAGTATATCGGCGGCACCGGGGAGCTGTTTTTT.

V usage is TRBV6-6 and J usage is TRBJ1-6; D is uncertain. Germline V gives CDR1 MNHNY, CDR2 SVGAGI (reference sequence). V shed 10 bases and J shed 14 bases, with 24 bases lying between them. The CDR3 is made up of 14 amino acids. CDR3 DNA: TGTGCCACCACATCCGAGGGAGCAAGGATCACCCTCCACTTT. It translates to CATTSEGARITLHF.

This clone was detected only a few times. Other nucleotide sequences in the sample specify the same CDR3. This chain links TRBV30 with TRBJ1-1; D is unresolved. V was shortened by 1 base and J by 3 bases, with 3 bases between the two germline ends. This CDR3 has 11 residues. Germline CDR1 reads GTSNPN; CDR2 reads SVGIG (reference sequence). The CDR3 here is CAWSGDTEAFF. The CDR3 DNA sequence: TGTGCCTGGAGTGGGGACACTGAAGCTTTCTTT.

The rearrangement joins TRBV6-1 to TRBJ1-3; tentative D call: TRBD1 (5 bases). V lost 1 base and J lost 4, with 11 bases in between. CDR1 and CDR2 (germline): MNHNS, SASEGT. The CDR3 spans 15 residues. The chain's CDR3 is CASSEGRGYGNTIYF. The CDR3 nucleotides read TGTGCCAGCAGTGAAGGTCGGGGGTACGGAAACACCATATATTTT.

The chain employs TRBV30 and TRBJ2-7; D is unclear. Germline V gene data show CDR1 as GTSNPN and CDR2 as SVGIG (reference sequence). The CDR3 runs to 11 residues. V was shortened by 0 bases and J by 6 bases, with 6 bases between the two germline ends. Here the CDR3 DNA reads TGTGCCTGGAGTGTTTTCACCGAGCAGTACTTC. It codes for CAWSVFTEQYF.

J is TRBJ2-1 and V is TRBV7-2, with D uncertain. This CDR3 has 12 residues. Germline CDR1 is SGHTA and CDR2 is FQGNSA. V lost 1 base and J lost 8, with 6 bases in between. The CDR3 DNA is TGTGCCAGCAGCTTAGGAGAGCATGAGCAGTTCTTC. It codes for CASSLGEHEQFF.

The chain uses TRBV27 and TRBJ2-7; the match to TRBD2 covers 10 bases. This CDR3 spans 16 amino acids. Germline trimming cut 3 bases from V and 4 bases from J; bases unmatched to any gene: 9. Germline-derived CDR1 and CDR2 are MNHEY and SMNVEV (reference sequence). In DNA, the CDR3 is TGTGCCAGCAGTTTCACACTAGCGGGGATTTCGTACGAGCAGTACTTC. This encodes CASSFTLAGISYEQYF.

The V gene is TRBV28, the J gene TRBJ1-5, with no clear D. Germline V lookup: CDR1 MDHEN, CDR2 SYDVKM. The CDR3 has 13 residues. The V end was cut by 2 bases, the J end by 5 bases, with 7 bases between. For the CDR3, the DNA is TGTGCCAGCAGTTTACAGGAATATCAGCCCCAGCATTTT. Translating gives CASSLQEYQPQHF.

This sequence joins TRBV30 and TRBJ1-2, with no clear D. CDR1 and CDR2 from the germline V gene are GTSNPN and SVGIG (reference sequence). The CDR3 is 12 amino acids. V gave up 2 bases and J gave up 5 bases, with 9 bases separating them. The CDR3 DNA sequence: TGTGCCTGGAGTTATCGGGGATATGGCTACACCTTC. Its protein is CAWSYRGYGYTF.

The gene calls are TRBV11-2 and TRBJ2-1, with 8 bases that match TRBD2. The CDR3 sequence is 16 residues long. From germline, CDR1 is SGHAT and CDR2 FQNNGV. With 0 bases clipped from V and 7 bases from J, the junction kept 8 bases outside the gene matches. DNA of the CDR3: TGTGCCAGCAGCTTAGATCCGAGCGGGAGTGCAAATGAGCAGTTCTTC. Protein: CASSLDPSGSANEQFF.

This chain uses TRBV19 with TRBJ2-2; 7 positions agree with TRBD2. CDR3 length: 13 residues. The trim removed 9 bases at V and 7 bases at J, leaving 8 bases unmatched. Germline CDR1 reads LNHDA; CDR2 reads SQIVND (reference sequence). The CDR3 DNA is TGTGCCAGCGGGGGGAGTCGGGTCGGGGAGCTGTTTTTT. Residues: CASGGSRVGELFF.

This clone has only one observation. The chain combines TRBV30 with TRBJ1-2, with D perhaps TRBD1 (5 bases). This CDR3 spans 13 amino acids. Germline V gene sequence: CDR1 GTSNPN, CDR2 SVGIG (reference sequence). Trimming removed 7 bases at V and 3 bases at J, with 15 bases between. CDR3 amino acids: CALTGRGYYGYTF. The CDR3 DNA reads as TGTGCCTTGACGGGACGGGGCTACTATGGCTACACCTTC. Based on the CDR3 plus reference TRBV30 and TRBJ1-2, the full variable domain is SQTIHQWPATLVQPVGSPLSLECTVEGTSNPNLYWYRQAAGRGLQLLFYSVGIGQISSEVPQNLSASRPQDRQFILSSKKLLLSDSGFYLCALTGRGYYGYTFGSGTRLTVV.

This clone has only one observation. This chain connects TRBV2 to TRBJ2-3; D not certain. The germline V gene encodes CDR1 SNHLY and CDR2 FYNNEI. Trimming removed 4 bases from V and 7 bases from J, with 18 bases in between. CDR3 size: 15 residues. The CDR3 here is CASSVVWAQGNTQYF. CDR3 nucleotide sequence: TGTGCCAGCAGTGTAGTGTGGGCTCAAGGGAATACGCAGTATTTT.

The genes are TRBV2 and TRBJ2-7; 11 positions agree with TRBD2. The CDR3 sequence is 16 residues long. Germline CDR1 and CDR2: SNHLY and FYNNEI. V lost 4 bases to trimming and J lost 2 bases; unmatched junction nucleotides: 7. CDR3 in amino acids: CASSVSLAGGTYEQYF. The CDR3 nucleotides are TGTGCCAGCAGTGTTAGCCTAGCGGGAGGCACCTACGAGCAGTACTTC. Using reference TRBV2 and TRBJ2-7 for the parts outside the CDR3, the full variable domain is EPEVTQTPSHQVTQMGQEVILRCVPISNHLYFYWYRQILGQKVEFLVSFYNNEISEKSEIFDDQFSVERPDGSNFTLKIRSTKLEDSAMYFCASSVSLAGGTYEQYFGPGTRLTVT.

In its sample, this clone was seen many times. The chain joins TRBV6-6 to TRBJ1-6; D gene unclear. V lost 5 bases, J lost 8 bases, and 19 bases lay in between. The CDR3 totals 16 residues. Germline V lookup: CDR1 MNHNY, CDR2 SVGAGI (reference sequence). In DNA form, the CDR3 reads TGTGCCAGCAGTCCCGACCGTAGAGAGGGCTATTCACCCCTCCACTTT. Translated, it gives CASSPDRREGYSPLHF.

V usage is TRBV4-1 and J usage is TRBJ2-5; TRBD1 might be the D (6 bases). CDR1 is MGHRA and CDR2 is YSYEKL in the germline V gene. This CDR3 comprises 15 residues. V lost 4 bases, J lost 4 bases, and 16 bases lay in between. The CDR3 region has the DNA TGCGCCAGCAGCCCTGGGGGCCGTCCAGTAGAGACCCAGTACTTC. Translation gives CASSPGGRPVETQYF.

The genes are TRBV5-1 and TRBJ2-5; 10 nucleotides match TRBD2. Germline loops: CDR1 SGHRS, CDR2 YFSETQ. After removal of 3 bases from V and 5 bases from J, the junction contained 10 bases not matched to a gene. CDR3 length: 16 amino acids. The CDR3 DNA reads TGCGCCAGCAGCTCTTCTAGCGGGAGTTTGTGGGAGACCCAGTACTTC. This encodes CASSSSSGSLWETQYF.

To note about this clone: The same CDR3 can be traced to other DNA sequences in this sample. V and J are TRBV4-3 and TRBJ2-3, with TRBD2 identical over 9 bases. The CDR3 has 15 residues. Germline V gene lookup returns CDR1 LGHNA and CDR2 YSLEER. V shed 3 bases, J shed 1 base, and the junction held 2 bases outside the gene matches. The CDR3, as DNA: TGCGCCAGCAGCCAGGGACTAGCAGGCACAGATACGCAGTATTTT. The encoded protein is CASSQGLAGTDTQYF.

V is TRBV7-3 and J is TRBJ1-2, with D perhaps TRBD1 (5 bases). V was shortened by 5 bases and J by 8 bases, with 15 bases between the two germline ends. Germline-derived CDR1 and CDR2 are SGHTA and FQGTGA. This CDR3 is built from 13 residues. Written as DNA, the CDR3 is TGTGCCAGCAGCCCGACAGCGCAGGGAGGCTACACCTTC. Translation: CASSPTAQGGYTF. Combining the CDR3 with reference TRBV7-3 and TRBJ1-2 gives the whole variable domain GAGVSQTPSNKVTEKGKYVELRCDPISGHTALYWYRQSLGQGPEFLIYFQGTGAADDSGLPNDRFFAVRPEGSVSTLKIQRTERGDSAVYLCASSPTAQGGYTFGSGTRLTVV.

Only one count was recorded for this clone. The rearrangement uses TRBV7-2 and TRBJ2-7; D is perhaps TRBD1 (6 bases). Germline CDR1 and CDR2: SGHTA and FQGNSA. CDR3 length: 12 residues. Trimming cost V 6 bases and J 9 bases, with 15 bases left between them. CDR3 amino acids: CASRNRTVPQYF. CDR3 nucleotides: TGTGCCAGCAGAAACCGGACAGTCCCGCAGTACTTC.

This clone was counted a single time. The chain employs TRBV7-9 and TRBJ2-2, with D tentatively TRBD2 (6 bases). Trimming stripped 5 bases from V and 4 bases from J, with 20 bases between. The CDR3 is 17 amino acids. The germline gives CDR1 SEHNR, CDR2 FQNEAQ (reference sequence). CDR3 amino acids: CASSPTLGPRGTGELFF. The CDR3 DNA is TGTGCCAGCAGCCCCACATTAGGGCCGCGGGGCACCGGGGAGCTGTTTTTT.

The V call is TRBV10-3, the J call TRBJ2-7; 8 nucleotides match TRBD2. The junction had 8 bases not matched to a gene; V was cut back by 5 bases and J by 2 bases. Germline assignment: CDR1 ENHRY and CDR2 SYGVKD. CDR3 length: 15 amino acids. In DNA form, the CDR3 reads TGTGCCATCAGTAGAAGCGGGGGCCTTCCCTACGAGCAGTACTTC. This sequence encodes CAISRSGGLPYEQYF.

The chain links TRBV4-3 to TRBJ2-3; TRBD2 matches 7 bases. After removal of 6 bases from V and 7 bases from J, the junction contained 7 bases not matched to a gene. The germline V gene encodes CDR1 LGHNA and CDR2 YSLEER. The length of the CDR3 is 13 residues. The CDR3 DNA sequence: TGCGCCAGCAGTCCCGGGGGACTAAATACGCAGTATTTT. This codes for CASSPGGLNTQYF.

CDR3 DNA: TGCAGCGTTCGCTCCGGCCCTGAGCAGTTCTTC. Protein: CSVRSGPEQFF. The chain employs TRBV29-1 and TRBJ2-1; no clear D gene. The V end lost 5 bases, the J end lost 9 bases, and 11 bases lay between the germline ends. Germline values: CDR1 SQVTM, CDR2 ANQGSEA. The CDR3 loop spans 11 amino acids.

The chain uses TRBV6-5 and TRBJ2-5, with 7 bases identical to TRBD2. The V and J ends lost 4 bases and 4 bases, in that order; junction bases with no gene match: 9. From germline, CDR1 is MNHEY and CDR2 SVGAGI. This CDR3 contains 15 residues. CDR3 sequence reads: CASSLRLGGRETQYF. The DNA for the CDR3 is TGTGCCAGCAGTTTACGGTTGGGGGGGAGAGAGACCCAGTACTTC.

The chain couples TRBV5-5 to TRBJ2-7, with D possibly being TRBD2 (5 bases). Trimming left V 0 bases short and J 4 bases short, with 14 bases between. The germline V gene has CDR1 SGHKS and CDR2 YYEKEE (reference sequence). The CDR3 loop spans 15 amino acids. DNA of the CDR3: TGTGCCAGCAGCTTGGATAGCGCAGTCCTTTACGAGCAGTACTTC. This gives the protein CASSLDSAVLYEQYF.

The rearrangement uses TRBV7-3 and TRBJ2-3; possible D gene TRBD1, 6 bases. In germline, CDR1 is SGHTA, CDR2 FQGTGA. V was clipped by 1 base and J by 4 bases, with 12 bases between them. The CDR3 totals 15 residues. The CDR3 spells CASSLRQGNADTQYF. CDR3 sequence (DNA): TGTGCCAGCAGCTTAAGGCAGGGGAATGCAGATACGCAGTATTTT.